The 7 T cell receptor beta chains in this list originate from one sample, sequenced in a study of cytomegalovirus exposure and HLA in healthy donors. Use of 60 Vbeta and 13 Jbeta primers characterized the PCR. Measured with immunoSEQ multiplex PCR; TCRdb has only the in-frame clones, and not every one. The repertoire has about 170,000 clones, around two thirds of them found once; the top ten carry roughly 2.9%. The sequenced sample was PBMCs. These receptors were collected from a middle-aged man in good health and CMV-seronegative.

The table lists this clone with many counts. The V gene is TRBV19, the J gene TRBJ2-4, with 10 bases that match TRBD1. Trimming took 5 bases from V and 8 from J; bases not matched to a gene: 6. The germline V gene has CDR1 LNHDA and CDR2 SQIVND (reference sequence). This CDR3 has 14 amino acids. The CDR3 DNA reads as TGTGCCAGTAGTGTCGGGACAGGGGAGGACATTCAGTACTTC. This codes for CASSVGTGEDIQYF.

The chain employs TRBV29-1 and TRBJ1-1, with TRBD1 as a possible D gene (6 bases). The V end lost 7 bases, the J end lost 8 bases, and 11 bases lay between the germline ends. CDR3 length equals 10 residues. Germline CDR1 SQVTM, CDR2 ANQGSEA. CDR3 region: CSAMTGEAFF. The CDR3 region has the DNA TGCAGCGCAATGACAGGAGAAGCTTTCTTT.

The rearrangement uses TRBV11-2 and TRBJ1-3; 7 nucleotides agree with TRBD1. The junction had 5 bases not matched to a gene; V was cut back by 2 bases and J by 1 base. Germline CDR1 and CDR2: SGHAT and FQNNGV. The CDR3 covers 16 residues. The CDR3 sequence is CASSLRGTESGNTIYF. CDR3 sequence (DNA): TGTGCCAGCAGCTTACGCGGGACAGAGTCTGGAAACACCATATATTTT.

Turning to this clone: This sample includes further DNA sequences coding for the same CDR3. The chain combines TRBV10-3 with TRBJ2-2, with 7 bases matching TRBD1. The germline V gene has CDR1 ENHRY and CDR2 SYGVKD. The ends lost 4 bases at V and 3 bases at J; junction bases unmatched: 2. The CDR3 is 14 residues long. The DNA of the CDR3 is TGTGCCATCAGTGGCCAGGGGGACACCGGGGAGCTGTTTTTT. Translation: CAISGQGDTGELFF.

This clone was counted only a few times. This rearrangement joins TRBV4-1 to TRBJ2-3; TRBD1 is a possible D gene (5 bases). With 0 bases removed from V and 4 bases from J, the gap between germline ends came to 11 bases. Per germline, CDR1 MGHRA and CDR2 YSYEKL. The CDR3 runs to 15 residues. In DNA, the CDR3 is TGCGCCAGCAGCCAAGATTCTCAGGGCGCAGATACGCAGTATTTT. Residues: CASSQDSQGADTQYF.

This sequence joins TRBV6-1 and TRBJ2-2, with a weak D call TRBD2 (5 bases). Germline values: CDR1 MNHNS, CDR2 SASEGT. Trimming removed 2 bases from V and 6 bases from J, with 13 bases in between. The CDR3 has 15 residues. In DNA, the CDR3 is TGTGCCAGCAGTGAAATCGGGGAGTTGGCCGGGGAGCTGTTTTTT. This translates into CASSEIGELAGELFF.

This clone showed up just a few times. The chain couples TRBV2 to TRBJ1-6, with 7 bases fitting TRBD1. In germline, CDR1 is SNHLY, CDR2 FYNNEI. The junction had 5 bases not matched to a gene; V was cut back by 6 bases and J by 3 bases. The CDR3 is made up of 15 amino acids. CDR3 sequence (DNA): TGTGCCAGCAGCGTAAGGGACAGCTATAATTCACCCCTCCACTTT. Residues: CASSVRDSYNSPLHF. Looking up the rest from reference TRBV2 and TRBJ1-6 gives the full variable domain: EPEVTQTPSHQVTQMGQEVILRCVPISNHLYFYWYRQILGQKVEFLVSFYNNEISEKSEIFDDQFSVERPDGSNFTLKIRSTKLEDSAMYFCASSVRDSYNSPLHFGNGTRLTVT.